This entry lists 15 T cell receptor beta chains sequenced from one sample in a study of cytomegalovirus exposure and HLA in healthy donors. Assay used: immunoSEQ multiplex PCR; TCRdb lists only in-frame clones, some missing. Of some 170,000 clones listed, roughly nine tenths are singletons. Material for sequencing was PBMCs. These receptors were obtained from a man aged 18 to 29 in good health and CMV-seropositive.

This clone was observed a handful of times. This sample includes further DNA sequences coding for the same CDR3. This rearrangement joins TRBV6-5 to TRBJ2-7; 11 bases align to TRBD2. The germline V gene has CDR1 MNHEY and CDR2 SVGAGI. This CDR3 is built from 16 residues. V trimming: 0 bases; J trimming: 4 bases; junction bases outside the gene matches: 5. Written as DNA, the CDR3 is TGTGCCAGCAGTTACTCTAGCGGGGGGGCCTCTTACGAGCAGTACTTC. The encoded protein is CASSYSSGGASYEQYF.

The CDR3 loop reads CASSEAFGRIRLNTEAFF. CDR3 nucleotides: TGTGCCAGCAGTGAAGCTTTTGGTAGAATCCGGTTGAACACTGAAGCTTTCTTT. This rearrangement joins TRBV6-1 to TRBJ1-1; D is unclear. The CDR3 extends over 18 amino acids. CDR1 MNHNS and CDR2 SASEGT come from the germline V gene. The V and J ends lost 0 bases and 0 bases respectively, with 17 bases between them.

In DNA, the CDR3 is TGCGCCAGCAAAGAGACAGGGTCTGGCGCTGAAGCTTTCTTT. This sequence encodes CASKETGSGAEAFF. The chain links TRBV10-2 to TRBJ1-1, with 7 bases lining up with TRBD1. The CDR3 spans 14 residues. Germline V gene data show CDR1 as WSHSY and CDR2 as SAAADI. The V segment lost 7 bases and the J segment 6 bases; nucleotides outside the gene matches: 11.

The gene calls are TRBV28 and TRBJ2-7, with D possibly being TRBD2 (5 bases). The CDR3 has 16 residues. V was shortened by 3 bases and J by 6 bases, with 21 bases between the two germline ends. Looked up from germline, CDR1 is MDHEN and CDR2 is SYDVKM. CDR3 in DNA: TGTGCCAGCAGTTTTGGATCGAGAGGGCTTGGAGGCGAGCAGTACTTC. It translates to CASSFGSRGLGGEQYF.

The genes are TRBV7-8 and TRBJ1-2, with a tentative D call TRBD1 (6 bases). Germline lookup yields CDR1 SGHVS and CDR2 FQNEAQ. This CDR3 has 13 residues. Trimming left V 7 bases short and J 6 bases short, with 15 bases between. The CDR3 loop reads CASTEGGLHGYTF. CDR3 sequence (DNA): TGTGCCAGCACCGAAGGGGGACTACATGGCTACACCTTC. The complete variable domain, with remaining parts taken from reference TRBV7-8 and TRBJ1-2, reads GAGVSQSPRYKVAKRGQDVALRCDPISGHVSLFWYQQALGQGPEFLTYFQNEAQLDKSGLPSDRFFAERPEGSVSTLKIQRTQQEDSAVYLCASTEGGLHGYTFGSGTRLTVV.

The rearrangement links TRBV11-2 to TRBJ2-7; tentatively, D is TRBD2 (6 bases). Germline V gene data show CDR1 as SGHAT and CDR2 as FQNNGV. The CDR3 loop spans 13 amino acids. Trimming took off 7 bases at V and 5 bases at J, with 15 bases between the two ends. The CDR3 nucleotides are TGTGCCAGCACGAGGAGGGGTGACGACGAGCAGTACTTC. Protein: CASTRRGDDEQYF.

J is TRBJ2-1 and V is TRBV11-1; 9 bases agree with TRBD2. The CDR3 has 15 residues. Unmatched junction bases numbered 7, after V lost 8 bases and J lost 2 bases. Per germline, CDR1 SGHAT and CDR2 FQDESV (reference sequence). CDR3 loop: CASARGGSPYNEQFF. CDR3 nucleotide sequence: TGTGCCAGCGCGCGGGGGGGAAGTCCCTACAATGAGCAGTTCTTC. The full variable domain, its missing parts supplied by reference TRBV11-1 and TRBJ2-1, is EAEVAQSPRYKITEKSQAVAFWCDPISGHATLYWYRQILGQGPELLVQFQDESVVDDSQLPKDRFSAERLKGVDSTLKIQPAELGDSAMYLCASARGGSPYNEQFFGPGTRLTVL.

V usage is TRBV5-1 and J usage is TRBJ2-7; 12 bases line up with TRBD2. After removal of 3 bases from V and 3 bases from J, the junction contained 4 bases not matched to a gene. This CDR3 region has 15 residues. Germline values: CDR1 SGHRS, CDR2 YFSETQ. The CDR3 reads CASSWTSGENYEQYF. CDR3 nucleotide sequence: TGCGCCAGCAGCTGGACTAGCGGGGAAAACTACGAGCAGTACTTC.

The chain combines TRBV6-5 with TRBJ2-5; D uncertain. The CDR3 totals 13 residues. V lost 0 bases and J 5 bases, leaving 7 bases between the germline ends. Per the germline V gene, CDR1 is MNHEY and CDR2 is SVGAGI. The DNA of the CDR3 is TGTGCCAGCAGTTACTCCCTCGGGGAGACCCAGTACTTC. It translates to CASSYSLGETQYF.

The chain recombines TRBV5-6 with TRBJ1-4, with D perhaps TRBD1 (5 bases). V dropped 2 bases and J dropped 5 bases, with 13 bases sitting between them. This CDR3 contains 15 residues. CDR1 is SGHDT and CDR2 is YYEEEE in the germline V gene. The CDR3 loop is CASSFRGGKNEKLFF. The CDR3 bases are TGTGCCAGCAGCTTCCGGGGGGGGAAGAATGAAAAACTGTTTTTT.

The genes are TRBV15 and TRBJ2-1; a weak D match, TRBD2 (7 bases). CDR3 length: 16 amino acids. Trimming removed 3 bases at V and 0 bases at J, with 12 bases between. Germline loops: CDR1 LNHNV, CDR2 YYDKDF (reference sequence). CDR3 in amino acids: CATSRRGGGSYNEQFF. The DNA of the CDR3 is TGTGCCACCAGCAGGCGAGGGGGGGGCTCCTACAATGAGCAGTTCTTC. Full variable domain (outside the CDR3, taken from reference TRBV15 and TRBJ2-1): DAMVIQNPRYQVTQFGKPVTLSCSQTLNHNVMYWYQQKSSQAPKLLFHYYDKDFNNEADTPDNFQSRRPNTSFCFLDIRSPGLGDTAMYLCATSRRGGGSYNEQFFGPGTRLTVL.

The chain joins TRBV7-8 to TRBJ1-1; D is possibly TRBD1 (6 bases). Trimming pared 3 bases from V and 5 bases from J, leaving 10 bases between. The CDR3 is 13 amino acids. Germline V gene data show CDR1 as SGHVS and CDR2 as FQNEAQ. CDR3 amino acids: CASSFRGRTEAFF. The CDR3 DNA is TGTGCCAGCAGCTTCAGGGGTCGTACTGAAGCTTTCTTT. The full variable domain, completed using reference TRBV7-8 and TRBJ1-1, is GAGVSQSPRYKVAKRGQDVALRCDPISGHVSLFWYQQALGQGPEFLTYFQNEAQLDKSGLPSDRFFAERPEGSVSTLKIQRTQQEDSAVYLCASSFRGRTEAFFGQGTRLTVV.

The CDR3 sequence is CASRRGSREQYF. DNA of the CDR3: TGTGCCAGCAGGAGAGGGAGTCGGGAGCAGTACTTC. The gene calls are TRBV28 and TRBJ2-7; possible D gene TRBD2, 5 bases. Trimming took off 6 bases at V and 7 bases at J, with 13 bases between the two ends. The length of the CDR3 is 12 residues. Germline assignment: CDR1 MDHEN and CDR2 SYDVKM. The full variable domain, in which reference TRBV28 and TRBJ2-7 provide the parts outside the CDR3, is DVKVTQSSRYLVKRTGEKVFLECVQDMDHENMFWYRQDPGLGLRLIYFSYDVKMKEKGDIPEGYSVSREKKERFSLILESASTNQTSMYLCASRRGSREQYFGPGTRLTVT.

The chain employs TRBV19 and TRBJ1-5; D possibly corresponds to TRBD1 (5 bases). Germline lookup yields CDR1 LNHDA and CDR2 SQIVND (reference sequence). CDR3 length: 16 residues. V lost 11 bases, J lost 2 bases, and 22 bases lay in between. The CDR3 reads CAGRRTGLLGNQPQHF. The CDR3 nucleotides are TGTGCCGGCAGGAGAACAGGCCTTCTGGGCAATCAGCCCCAGCATTTT.

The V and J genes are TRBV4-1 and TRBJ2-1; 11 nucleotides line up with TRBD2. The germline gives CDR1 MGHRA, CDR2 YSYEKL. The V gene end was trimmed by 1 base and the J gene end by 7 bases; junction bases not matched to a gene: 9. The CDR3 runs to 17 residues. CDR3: CASSQGPLAGGWNEQFF. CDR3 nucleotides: TGCGCCAGCAGCCAAGGGCCCCTAGCGGGAGGTTGGAATGAGCAGTTCTTC.